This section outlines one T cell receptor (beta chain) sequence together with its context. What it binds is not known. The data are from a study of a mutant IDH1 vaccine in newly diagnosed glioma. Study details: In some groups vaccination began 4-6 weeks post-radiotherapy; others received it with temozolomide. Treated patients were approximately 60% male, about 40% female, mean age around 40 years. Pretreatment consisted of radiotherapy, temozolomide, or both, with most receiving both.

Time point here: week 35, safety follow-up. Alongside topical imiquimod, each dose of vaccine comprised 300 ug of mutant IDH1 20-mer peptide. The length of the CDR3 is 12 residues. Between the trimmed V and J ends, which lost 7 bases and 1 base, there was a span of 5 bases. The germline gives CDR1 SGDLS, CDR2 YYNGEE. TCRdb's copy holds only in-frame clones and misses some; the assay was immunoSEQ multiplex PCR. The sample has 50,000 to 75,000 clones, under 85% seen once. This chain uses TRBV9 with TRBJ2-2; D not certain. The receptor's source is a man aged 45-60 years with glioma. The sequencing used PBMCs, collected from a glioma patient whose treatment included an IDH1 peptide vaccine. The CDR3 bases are TGTGCCAGCGAACAGAACACCGGGGAGCTGTTTTTT. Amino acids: CASEQNTGELFF.